The sequence of this TCR beta chain was determined in a study of blood T cell repertoires in COVID-19. Whole-study context: Italy, Spain and the United States were the sources of the convalescent and acute COVID-19 samples. T cells, B-cell-depleted T cells, or PBMCs supplied cDNA or gDNA.

Original handling: Reference gene primer amplification in the assay estimated nucleated cell counts. Clones were sequenced by immunoSEQ multiplex PCR, and TCRdb holds only the in-frame ones, with some missing. The DNA gave D and trimming, while V, J and clone size come from that table. The data hold over 150,000 clones, with more than 85% observed a single time. The CDR3 covers 17 residues. Trimming cost V 1 base and J 0 bases, with 13 bases left between them. Per the germline V gene, CDR1 is LGHNT and CDR2 is FRNRAP. The source of this sequence is a man younger than 40 with acute or convalescent COVID-19. The sample taken for sequencing was peripheral blood. The chain recombines TRBV12-5 with TRBJ2-4; D might be TRBD1 (5 bases). CDR3 amino acids: CASGLGTRRLAKNIQYF. The CDR3 nucleotides read TGTGCTAGTGGTTTGGGGACACGTCGACTAGCCAAAAACATTCAGTACTTC.